Listed below are T cell receptor beta chains from one sample, sequenced in a study of T cells after posttransplantation cyclophosphamide. This table comes from immunoSEQ multiplex PCR, and its TCRdb copy is limited to in-frame clones, with some not included. Of about 16,000 clones in the sample, about 95% are singletons; the top ten hold 0.27%. Material for sequencing was naive CD4+ T cells sorted from blood. The origin of the receptors is a woman in her 50s in good health and a related stem cell transplant donor. The CDR3 runs from the conserved cysteine through the conserved F or W. Fields, in order: J gene, V gene, clone size, D gene, CDR3 protein, CDR3 DNA. The D gene is left open where the match is weak. Part of the rows lack a size; the others show once, few, many or a class for expanded clones.

J: TRBJ1-1
V: TRBV29-1
size: .
D: .
CDR3: CSVVVTGNTEAFF
DNA: TGCAGCGTTGTCGTGACGGGGAACACTGAAGCTTTCTTT

J: TRBJ1-2
V: TRBV5-1
size: .
D: TRBD1
CDR3: CASTGTGIGYTF
DNA: TGCGCCAGCACCGGGACAGGAATCGGCTACACCTTC

J: TRBJ2-2
V: TRBV7-9
size: once
D: .
CDR3: CASSLLIPFEAGELFF
DNA: TGTGCCAGCAGCCTCCTAATTCCCTTTGAGGCCGGGGAGCTGTTTTTT

J: TRBJ2-3
V: TRBV7-9
size: .
D: TRBD1
CDR3: CASSQRTGPTDTQYF
DNA: TGTGCCAGCAGCCAGAGGACAGGGCCCACAGATACGCAGTATTTT

J: TRBJ2-1
V: TRBV16
size: .
D: TRBD2
CDR3: CASSQSPNPGTNNEQFF
DNA: TGTGCCAGCAGCCAAAGTCCAAACCCTGGGACTAACAATGAGCAGTTCTTC

J: TRBJ1-2
V: TRBV10-3
size: .
D: TRBD1
CDR3: CAISESRTGNGYTF
DNA: TGTGCCATCAGTGAGTCGCGGACAGGGAATGGCTACACCTTC

J: TRBJ1-1
V: TRBV6-1
size: .
D: .
CDR3: CASARGDTEAFF
DNA: TGTGCCAGTGCAAGAGGAGACACTGAAGCTTTCTTT

J: TRBJ2-2
V: TRBV7-2
size: .
D: TRBD2
CDR3: CASSLNSGGNTGELFF
DNA: TGTGCCAGCAGTCTTAATAGCGGGGGGAACACCGGGGAGCTGTTTTTT

J: TRBJ2-7
V: TRBV19
size: .
D: TRBD1
CDR3: CASSPDRDSFYEQYF
DNA: TGTGCCAGTAGTCCCGACCGGGACAGTTTCTACGAGCAGTACTTC

J: TRBJ2-2
V: TRBV5-3
size: .
D: TRBD1
CDR3: CARSSGQGKCYTGELFF
DNA: TGTGCCAGAAGCTCAGGACAGGGCAAATGTTACACCGGGGAGCTGTTTTTT

J: TRBJ2-7
V: TRBV9
size: .
D: .
CDR3: CASSVVGGLVNEQYF
DNA: TGTGCCAGCAGCGTAGTCGGGGGGCTGGTGAACGAGCAGTACTTC

J: TRBJ2-5
V: TRBV29-1
size: .
D: TRBD2
CDR3: CSVERGYGGRAPETQYF
DNA: TGCAGCGTTGAAAGGGGGTACGGCGGGAGGGCCCCCGAGACCCAGTACTTC

J: TRBJ1-2
V: TRBV5-1
size: .
D: TRBD1
CDR3: CASSLGTGVRGRYGYTF
DNA: TGCGCCAGCAGCTTGGGGACAGGGGTAAGAGGTAGATATGGCTACACCTTC

J: TRBJ2-1
V: TRBV5-5
size: .
D: TRBD2
CDR3: CASSFFGGRLNEQFF
DNA: TGTGCCAGCAGCTTTTTTGGCGGGAGACTCAATGAGCAGTTCTTC

J: TRBJ1-2
V: TRBV10-3
size: .
D: TRBD1
CDR3: CAIREQGQANYGYTF
DNA: TGTGCCATCAGAGAACAGGGGCAAGCTAACTATGGCTACACCTTC

J: TRBJ2-7
V: TRBV19
size: .
D: .
CDR3: CASSPLGGGYYEQYF
DNA: TGTGCCAGTAGTCCACTGGGAGGGGGTTACTACGAGCAGTACTTC